The 26 T cell receptor beta chains below all came from one sample that was sequenced in a study of glioma-infiltrating T cells. TCR alpha and beta CDR3 regions were amplified from RNA using iRepertoire nested multiplex PCR. Using its own MiXCR run on the multiplex PCR reads, TCRdb lists one record per CDR3 protein. The profile covers about 130,000 distinct CDR3 sequences, with around 25% appearing a single time and around a quarter taken by the ten largest. Sequenced input: glioma tissue, nonneoplastic brain tissue, or PBMCs (not recorded which). The source is a human donor with low-grade glioma or glioblastoma, undergoing nonglioma brain surgery, or in good health (not recorded which).

This rearrangement joins TRBV28 to TRBJ1-4; TRBD1 matches at 7 bases. This CDR3 is built from 15 residues. V lost 1 base, J lost 5 bases, and 4 bases stayed unmatched. Germline CDR1 and CDR2: MDHEN and SYDVKM. The CDR3 bases are TGTGCCAGCAGTTTATCCGGGACAGCAAATGAAAAACTGTTTTTT. Translation: CASSLSGTANEKLFF.

Here the CDR3 reads CASSLSQGMRTEAFF. CDR3 DNA: TGTGCCAGCAGCTTAAGTCAGGGGATGAGAACTGAAGCTTTCTTT. This chain joins TRBV7-6 and TRBJ1-1, with D possibly TRBD1 on 6 matching bases. The CDR3 totals 15 residues. CDR1 is SGHVS and CDR2 is FNYEAQ in the germline V gene. V lost 2 bases and J 5 bases, leaving 15 bases between the germline ends.

The V and J genes are TRBV5-6 and TRBJ2-7; a possible D gene is TRBD2 (5 bases). This CDR3 contains 14 residues. Trimming removed 1 base at V and 4 bases at J, with 12 bases between. CDR1 and CDR2 from the germline V gene are SGHDT and YYEEEE. CDR3 sequence: CASSLFVTGYEQYV. Here the CDR3 DNA reads TGTGCCAGCAGCTTGTTTGTGACGGGGTACGAGCAGTACGTC.

The rearrangement joins TRBV9 to TRBJ2-1, with D uncertain. The CDR3 totals 14 residues. Germline V lookup: CDR1 SGDLS, CDR2 YYNGEE. Trimming cost V 0 bases and J 8 bases, with 12 bases left between them. The CDR3 DNA follows: TGTGCCAGCAGCGTAGCCTCCCAGGTCGATGAGCAGTTCTTC. Amino acid sequence: CASSVASQVDEQFF.

The chain couples TRBV7-2 to TRBJ2-7; D remains ambiguous. The CDR3 is made up of 13 amino acids. V lost 3 bases and J 1 base, leaving 7 bases between the germline ends. The germline gives CDR1 SGHTA, CDR2 FQGNSA. For the CDR3, the DNA is TGTGCCAGCAGCTTCGACATATCCTACGAGCAGTACGTC. It is translated as CASSFDISYEQYV.

This clonotype was detected a few times. This chain connects TRBV5-4 to TRBJ1-2; D gene unclear. The germline V and J ends were trimmed by 3 bases and 2 bases, with 11 bases remaining between them. The length of the CDR3 is 14 residues. Germline V gives CDR1 SGHNT, CDR2 YYREEE (reference sequence). The CDR3 protein is CASSSSNRNYGYTF. For the CDR3, the DNA is TGTGCCAGCAGCTCCTCGAATCGAAACTATGGCTACACCTTC.

This clonotype occurred many times. V and J are TRBV7-9 and TRBJ1-1; 8 bases are shared with TRBD1. The CDR3 is made up of 15 amino acids. Germline lookup yields CDR1 SEHNR and CDR2 FQNEAQ (reference sequence). J gave up 4 bases and V 1 base, and 5 bases lay outside the gene matches. The CDR3 coding sequence is TGTGCCAGCAGCTTAGTGGACAGGGCTTTCACTGAAGCTTTCTTT. It codes for CASSLVDRAFTEAFF.

This clonotype appeared a few times. With a much larger clone just one base away, this may be a read error. V usage is TRBV7-2 and J usage is TRBJ2-5; D remains ambiguous. The CDR3 spans 12 residues. Germline lookup yields CDR1 SGHTA and CDR2 FQGNSA. With 5 bases removed from V and 12 bases from J, the gap between germline ends came to 16 bases. This CDR3 reads CASSPSGLGKYF. CDR3 DNA sequence: TGTGCCAGCAGCCCCTCTGGTCTAGGGAAGTACTTC.

This clonotype was seen a handful of times. The chain couples TRBV7-2 to TRBJ1-5; 11 bases agree with TRBD1. The V and J ends lost 3 bases and 7 bases, in that order; junction bases with no gene match: 5. The CDR3 has 15 residues. The germline CDR1 and CDR2 sequences are SGHTA and FQGNSA. CDR3 bases: TGTGCCAGCAGCTTTATAGGACAGGGGGCACAGCCCCAGCATTTT. This codes for CASSFIGQGAQPQHF.

This clonotype was detected only once. The V gene is TRBV12-3 or TRBV12-4, the J gene TRBJ2-2; D is possibly TRBD1 or TRBD2 (5 bases each). The CDR3 has 16 amino acids. Trimming cost V 5 bases and J 6 bases, with 19 bases left between them. The CDR3 DNA sequence: TGTGCCAGCAGTCCGGGGACGGATGTAAGGGCCGGGGAGCTGTTTTTT. As protein: CASSPGTDVRAGELFF.

This chain connects TRBV24-1 to TRBJ2-5, with 7 bases lining up with TRBD2. V lost 4 bases to trimming and J lost 0 bases; unmatched junction nucleotides: 4. The CDR3 loop spans 15 amino acids. Germline V CDR1 and CDR2: KGHDR, SFDVKD. CDR3 sequence reads: CATSERTSDQETQYF. CDR3 nucleotides: TGTGCCACCAGTGAGAGAACTAGCGACCAAGAGACCCAGTACTTC.

The chain recombines TRBV10-3 with TRBJ2-7; D unclear. Germline V lookup: CDR1 ENHRY, CDR2 SYGVKD. CDR3 length: 13 residues. Trimming removed 0 bases from V and 2 bases from J, with 5 bases in between. DNA of the CDR3: TGTGCCATCAGTGAGTCGGGAACCTACGAGCAGTACGTC. It yields the protein CAISESGTYEQYV.

CDR3 sequence reads: CASSQGLGDYFYSNQPQHF. The CDR3 DNA sequence: TGTGCCAGCAGCCAAGGTTTAGGGGACTACTTTTATAGCAATCAGCCCCAGCATTTT. This chain connects TRBV3-1 to TRBJ1-5; maybe TRBD1 (5 bases). Germline lookup yields CDR1 LGHDT and CDR2 YNNKEL (reference sequence). CDR3 length: 19 amino acids. V lost 1 base and J lost 0, with 19 bases in between. The whole variable domain, remainder taken from reference TRBV3-1 and TRBJ1-5, is DTAVSQTPKYLVTQMGNDKSIKCEQNLGHDTMYWYKQDSKKFLKIMFSYNNKELIINETVPNRFSPKSPDKAHLNLHINSLELGDSAVYFCASSQGLGDYFYSNQPQHFGDGTRLSIL.

Turning to this clonotype: A much larger clone differs from this one at a single base, so this may be a read error. The chain has TRBV6-1 and TRBJ1-1, with TRBD1 matching over 9 bases. The CDR3 covers 15 residues. Germline V CDR1 and CDR2: MNHNS, SASEGT. CDR3 bases: TGTGCCAGCAGTGAGATCGACAGGGGGGGCACTGAAGCTTCCTTT. As protein: CASSEIDRGGTEASF.

This clonotype was observed a few times. At one end the junction does not follow the germline gene, possibly because of a read error. V gene TRBV7-6 combines with J gene TRBJ2-1, with TRBD2 as a possible D gene (6 bases). The CDR3 loop spans 14 amino acids. The germline V gene has CDR1 SGHVS and CDR2 FNYEAQ. The CDR3 sequence: CASSPVVAVNEQFF. CDR3 nucleotides: TGTGCTAGCAGCCCGGTAGTAGCGGTTAATGAGCAGTTCTTC. The complete variable domain, with remaining parts taken from reference TRBV7-6 and TRBJ2-1, reads GAGVSQSPRYKVTKRGQDVALRCDPISGHVSLYWYRQALGQGPEFLTYFNYEAQQDKSGLPNDRFSAERPEGSISTLTIQRTEQRDSAMYRCASSPVVAVNEQFFGPGTRLTVL.

The V and J genes are TRBV7-8 and TRBJ2-3; 7 bases agree with TRBD2. The CDR3 has 16 amino acids. J gave up 6 bases and V 8 bases, and 17 bases lay outside the gene matches. CDR1 is SGHVS and CDR2 is FQNEAQ in the germline V gene. In DNA, the CDR3 is TGTGCCAGCCGCCTCTTCTGGGGGGGTTCCCGGGATACGCAGTATTTT. Amino acid sequence: CASRLFWGGSRDTQYF. Combining the CDR3 with reference TRBV7-8 and TRBJ2-3 gives the whole variable domain GAGVSQSPRYKVAKRGQDVALRCDPISGHVSLFWYQQALGQGPEFLTYFQNEAQLDKSGLPSDRFFAERPEGSVSTLKIQRTQQEDSAVYLCASRLFWGGSRDTQYFGPGTRLTVL.

This chain joins TRBV6-7 and TRBJ1-4; D gene ambiguous. TRBV6-7 is given ORF status, its function remaining uncertain. V dropped 6 bases and J dropped 5 bases, with 7 bases sitting between them. The CDR3 is made up of 12 amino acids. The CDR3 DNA follows: TGTGCCAGCAGCGGGAGGAATGAAAAACTGTTTTTT. Its protein is CASSGRNEKLFF.

This clonotype was seen at least ten times. The chain is built from TRBV7-6 and TRBJ2-2, with unresolved D. Germline V lookup: CDR1 SGHVS, CDR2 FNYEAQ. This CDR3 has 13 residues. The V and J ends lost 8 bases and 8 bases respectively, with 15 bases between them. CDR3 sequence reads: CASARRNPGELFF. DNA for the CDR3: TGTGCCAGCGCTCGTCGGAACCCTGGGGAGCTGTTTTTT.

V is TRBV18 and J is TRBJ2-1; 7 bases line up with TRBD2. Germline V CDR1 and CDR2: KGHSH, LQKENI. This CDR3 contains 14 residues. J lost 9 bases, V lost 2 bases, and 7 bases had no gene match. CDR3: CASSPIAREGEQFF. For the CDR3, the DNA is TGTGCCAGCTCACCAATTGCCAGGGAGGGTGAGCAGTTCTTC.

The J gene is TRBJ2-3, the V gene TRBV7-2; unclear D gene. The CDR3 totals 12 residues. Trimming shortened V by 1 base and J by 6 bases, and 5 bases separated the two germline ends. CDR1 and CDR2 (germline): SGHTA, FQGNSA. The CDR3 DNA is TGTGCCAGCAGCTTAGTACGGGATACGCAGTATTTT. Protein: CASSLVRDTQYF.

J is TRBJ2-7 and V is TRBV28; 9 bases are shared with TRBD1. The V gene end was trimmed by 3 bases and the J gene end by 0 bases; junction bases not matched to a gene: 3. Germline-derived CDR1 and CDR2 are MDHEN and SYDVKM. The CDR3 contains 15 residues. The CDR3 protein is CASSFRDRASYEQYV. CDR3 nucleotides: TGTGCCAGCAGTTTCCGGGACAGGGCCTCCTACGAGCAGTACGTC.

Concerning this clonotype itself: Compared with germline, one end of the junction differs, possibly owing to a read error. For the CDR3, the DNA is TGTGCCAGCGGCCAAAGGGGCAGGGAGTACACTGAAGCTTTCTTT. The encoded protein is CASGQRGREYTEAFF. J is TRBJ1-1 and V is TRBV3-1; D perhaps matches TRBD1 (5 bases). This CDR3 is 15 amino acids long. Per germline, CDR1 LGHDT and CDR2 YNNKEL (reference sequence).

The chain has TRBV3-1 and TRBJ1-6; D is uncertain. CDR3 length: 18 residues. In germline, CDR1 is LGHDT, CDR2 YNNKEL (reference sequence). The ends were cut back, 0 bases at V and 0 bases at J, with 12 bases in the middle. This CDR3 reads CASSQDPLVGSYNSPLHF. CDR3 in DNA: TGTGCCAGCAGCCAAGACCCGCTCGTCGGCTCCTATAATTCACCCCTCCACTTT.

This clonotype was observed at least ten times. The V and J genes are TRBV20-1 and TRBJ2-7; D is perhaps TRBD1 (6 bases). Germline loops: CDR1 DFQATT, CDR2 SNEGSKA (reference sequence). The V end was cut by 3 bases, the J end by 0 bases, with 12 bases between. There are 14 residues in the CDR3. This chain's CDR3 is CSASSQGSSYEQYV. CDR3 nucleotides: TGCAGTGCTAGTAGCCAGGGGAGCTCCTACGAGCAGTACGTC.

In its sample, this clonotype was seen many times. This chain uses TRBV5-4 with TRBJ1-1; no firm D call. CDR3 length equals 15 residues. The germline V and J ends were trimmed by 0 bases and 1 base, with 10 bases remaining between them. Germline loops: CDR1 SGHNT, CDR2 YYREEE (reference sequence). CDR3 residues: CASSLDRKPNTEAFF. The DNA of the CDR3 is TGTGCCAGCAGCTTGGATCGCAAACCGAACACTGAAGCTTTCTTT.

This clonotype was seen only a few times. A junction boundary mismatches the germline segment, possibly from a read error. This rearrangement joins TRBV7-7 to TRBJ2-5; D unclear. Germline loops: CDR1 SSHAT, CDR2 FNYEAQ (reference sequence). The CDR3 runs 13 residues. Here the CDR3 reads CASSFVSTETQYF. The CDR3 DNA sequence: TGTGCTAGCAGCTTCGTGTCGACAGAGACCCAGTACTTC.